This T cell receptor (beta chain) appears in the sequencing data of a study of regulatory T cells in long-lasting Graves disease. Building of the TCR beta libraries involved iRepertoire HTBI primers and Arm-PCR of CDR3 regions. One entry per CDR3 protein, called by TCRdb with MiXCR from the multiplex PCR reads. The table includes roughly 560,000 distinct CDR3 sequences, about 16% detected once. Time point meaning: newly diagnosed GD, antithyroid drugs for less than 3 months. PBMCs provided the RNA from which the TCR library was made. CDR3 length: 14 amino acids. V shed 1 base, J shed 10 bases, and the junction held 7 bases outside the gene matches. The germline V gene has CDR1 SQVTM and CDR2 ANQGSEA. Study conclusions and caveats: Favored gene segments in persistent disease were TRBV28, TRBJ1-2 and TRBJ2-5.

Concerning this clonotype itself: Its antigen is not identified.

The data were also submitted as part of a second study, on T cells in Graves' hyperthyroidism and ophthalmopathy. As reported in that work: A first-round RT-PCR of the TCR CDR3 used the HTBI primer set.

This chain links TRBV29-1 with TRBJ2-1; 10 nucleotides align to TRBD2. The clonotype originates from a woman aged 40-65 years with Graves disease. The material was peripheral blood mononuclear cells (PBMCs), obtained at new diagnosis, from a patient treated with antithyroid drugs. CDR3 residues: CSVEVPSGGGEQFF. CDR3 DNA: TGCAGCGTTGAAGTGCCTAGCGGGGGCGGGGAGCAGTTCTTC.